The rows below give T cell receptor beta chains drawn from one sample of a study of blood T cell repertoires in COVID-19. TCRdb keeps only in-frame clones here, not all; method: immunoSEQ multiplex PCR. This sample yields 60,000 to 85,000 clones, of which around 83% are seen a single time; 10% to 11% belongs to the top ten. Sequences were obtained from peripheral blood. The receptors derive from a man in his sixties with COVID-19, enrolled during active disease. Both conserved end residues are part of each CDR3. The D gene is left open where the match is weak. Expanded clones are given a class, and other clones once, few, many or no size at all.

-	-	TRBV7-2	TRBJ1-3	CASSFGKSGNTIYF	TGTGCCAGCAGCTTCGGGAAGTCTGGAAACACCATATATTTT
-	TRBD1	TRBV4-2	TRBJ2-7	CASSQEGTEFYEQYF	TGTGCCAGCAGCCAAGAAGGGACAGAGTTCTACGAGCAGTACTTC
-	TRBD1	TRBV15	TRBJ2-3	CATSRDSGQSTDTQYF	TGTGCCACCAGCAGAGACTCGGGACAGTCCACAGATACGCAGTATTTT
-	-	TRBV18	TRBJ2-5	CASSPPNSEKETQYF	TGTGCCAGCTCACCACCGAATTCGGAGAAAGAGACCCAGTACTTC
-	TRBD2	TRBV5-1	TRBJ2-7	CASSNRTSGTYEQYF	TGCGCCAGCAGCAACCGGACTAGCGGAACCTACGAGCAGTACTTC
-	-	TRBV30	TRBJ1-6	CAWTNRVGGSPLHF	TGTGCCTGGACTAACAGGGTAGGAGGTTCACCCCTCCACTTT
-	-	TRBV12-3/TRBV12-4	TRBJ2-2	CASSLGRPGELFF	TGTGCCAGCAGTTTAGGGAGGCCCGGGGAGCTGTTTTTT
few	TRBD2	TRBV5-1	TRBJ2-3	CASSLGLAYTDTQYF	TGCGCCAGCAGCTTGGGACTAGCGTACACAGATACGCAGTATTTT
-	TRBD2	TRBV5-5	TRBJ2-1	CASSHTSGKFYEQFF	TGTGCCAGCAGTCATACTAGCGGGAAGTTCTATGAGCAGTTCTTC
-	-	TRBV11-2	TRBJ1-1	CASSLLRGTEAFF	TGTGCCAGCAGCTTACTGAGAGGAACTGAAGCTTTCTTT
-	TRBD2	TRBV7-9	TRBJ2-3	CASRGAGGPDTQYF	TGTGCCAGCAGGGGAGCGGGGGGGCCAGATACGCAGTATTTT
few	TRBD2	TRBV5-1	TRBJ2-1	CASRGGLAGDEQFF	TGCGCCAGCAGGGGTGGACTAGCGGGGGATGAGCAGTTCTTC
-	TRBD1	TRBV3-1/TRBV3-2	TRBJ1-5	CASSLGQGYSNQPQHF	TGTGCCAGCAGCCTAGGACAGGGTTATAGCAATCAGCCCCAGCATTTT
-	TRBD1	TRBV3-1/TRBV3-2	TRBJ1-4	CASSQPTGVEATNEKLFF	TGTGCCAGCAGCCAACCGACAGGGGTCGAGGCAACTAATGAAAAACTGTTTTTT
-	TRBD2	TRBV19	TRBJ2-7	CASIGGRAAYEQYF	TGTGCCAGTATTGGTGGGAGGGCCGCCTACGAGCAGTACTTC
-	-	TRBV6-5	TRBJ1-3	CASSYWGGQKDTIYF	TGTGCCAGCAGTTACTGGGGCGGTCAGAAGGACACCATATATTTT
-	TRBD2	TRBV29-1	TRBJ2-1	CSVARLAEYNEQFF	TGCAGCGTTGCCCGACTAGCGGAATACAATGAGCAGTTCTTC
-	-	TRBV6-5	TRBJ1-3	CASSSGDGGNTIYF	TGTGCCAGCAGTTCGGGGGACGGTGGAAACACCATATATTTT
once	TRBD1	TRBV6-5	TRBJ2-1	CASRKTGGYNEQFF	TGTGCCAGCAGGAAGACAGGGGGTTACAATGAGCAGTTCTTC
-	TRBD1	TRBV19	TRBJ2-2	CASGTVNTGELFF	TGTGCCAGTGGGACAGTTAACACCGGGGAGCTGTTTTTT
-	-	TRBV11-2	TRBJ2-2	CASSLVGSDTGELFF	TGTGCCAGCAGCTTAGTCGGTTCGGACACCGGGGAGCTGTTTTTT
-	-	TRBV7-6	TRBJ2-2	CASSRGAGNTGELFF	TGTGCCAGCAGCCGAGGAGCGGGGAACACCGGGGAGCTGTTTTTT
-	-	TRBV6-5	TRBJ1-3	CASRGPGPGNTIYF	TGTGCCAGCAGGGGTCCAGGGCCAGGAAACACCATATATTTT
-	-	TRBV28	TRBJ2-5	CASSLPGQSPLETQYF	TGTGCCAGCAGTTTACCGGGACAATCCCCGTTGGAGACCCAGTACTTC
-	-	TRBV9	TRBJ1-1	CASSVDQGPNTEAFF	TGTGCCAGCAGCGTAGATCAGGGGCCCAACACTGAAGCTTTCTTT
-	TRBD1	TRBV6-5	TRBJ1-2	CASTLGQNYGYTF	TGTGCCAGCACCCTGGGACAGAACTATGGCTACACCTTC
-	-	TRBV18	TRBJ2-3	CASSPLNTDTQYF	TGTGCCAGCTCACCATTAAACACAGATACGCAGTATTTT
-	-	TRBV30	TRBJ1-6	CAWSVGQAGNSPLHF	TGTGCCTGGAGTGTTGGGCAGGCCGGTAATTCACCCCTCCACTTT
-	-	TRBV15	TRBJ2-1	CATHQLEPSIIYNEQFF	TGTGCCACCCACCAACTAGAACCCTCGATAATCTACAATGAGCAGTTCTTC
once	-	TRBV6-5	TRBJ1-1	CASSYSRLLNTEAFF	TGTGCCAGCAGTTACTCCCGACTCTTGAACACTGAAGCTTTCTTT
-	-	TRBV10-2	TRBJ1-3	CASSEPAGNTIYF	TGCGCCAGCAGTGAGCCAGCTGGAAACACCATATATTTT
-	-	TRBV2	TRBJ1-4	CASHITGIFNEKLFF	TGTGCCAGCCACATCACCGGGATATTTAATGAAAAACTGTTTTTT
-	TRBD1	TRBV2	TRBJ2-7	CASSRTGRRNEQYF	TGTGCCAGCAGCCGGACAGGGAGGCGGAACGAGCAGTACTTC
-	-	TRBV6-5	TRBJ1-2	CASTLPGAIFRGYTF	TGTGCCAGCACTTTGCCAGGGGCCATTTTTCGGGGCTACACCTTC
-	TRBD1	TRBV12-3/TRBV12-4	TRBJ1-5	CASKGTGDQPQHF	TGTGCCAGCAAAGGGACAGGAGATCAGCCCCAGCATTTT
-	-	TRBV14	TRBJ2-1	CASSQLWLRTGKGEQFF	TGTGCCAGCAGCCAATTGTGGCTCAGAACAGGGAAGGGTGAGCAGTTCTTC
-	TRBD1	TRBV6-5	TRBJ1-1	CASSPQGYTEAFF	TGTGCCAGCAGCCCACAGGGGTATACTGAAGCTTTCTTT
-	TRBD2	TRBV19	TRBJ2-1	CASMGWASGRLSSYNEQFF	TGTGCCAGTATGGGGTGGGCTAGCGGGAGGCTGAGCTCCTACAATGAGCAGTTCTTC
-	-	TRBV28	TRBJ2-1	CASRVENEQFF	TGTGCCAGCAGGGTAGAGAATGAGCAGTTCTTC